This T cell receptor (beta chain) was sequenced during a study of blood T cell repertoires in COVID-19. Study background: Acute-phase and convalescent COVID-19 samples originated in the United States, Italy and Spain. T cells, B-cell-depleted T cells, or PBMCs provided the cDNA or gDNA that served as material.

Clinical history reported by participants formed the basis on which cohorts were assigned. Germline CDR1 and CDR2: SGHRS and YFSETQ. Trimming took off 3 bases at V and 5 bases at J, with 27 bases between the two ends. This CDR3 region has 19 residues. As handled by the study authors: Amplification of reference gene primers provided the estimated nucleated cell counts. The table came from immunoSEQ multiplex PCR; TCRdb's copy has only in-frame clones and leaves some out. V and J calls and clone size are given by that table; D and trimming were obtained from the DNA. Counted here are some 320,000 clones, around 90% occurring once; the ten biggest clones make up 2% to 3%.

The sample consisted of PBMCs or T cells enriched from blood (not recorded which). The source is a man between 60 and 75 years old who had recovered from COVID-19. The chain has TRBV5-1 and TRBJ2-1; D may be TRBD1 (7 bases). CDR3 loop: CASSYVRGVGSLENNEQFF. The CDR3 DNA reads TGCGCCAGCAGCTATGTCAGGGGGGTGGGGTCCCTCGAAAACAATGAGCAGTTCTTC.